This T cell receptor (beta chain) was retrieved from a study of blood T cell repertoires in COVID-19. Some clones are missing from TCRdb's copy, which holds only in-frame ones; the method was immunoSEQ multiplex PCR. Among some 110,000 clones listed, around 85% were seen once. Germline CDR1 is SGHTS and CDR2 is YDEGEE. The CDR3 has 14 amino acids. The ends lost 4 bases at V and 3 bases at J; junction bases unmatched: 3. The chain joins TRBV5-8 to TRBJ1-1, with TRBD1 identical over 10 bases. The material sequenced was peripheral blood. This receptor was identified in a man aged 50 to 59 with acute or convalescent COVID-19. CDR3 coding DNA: TGTGCCAGCAGCAGGGACAGGGGTTACACTGAAGCTTTCTTT. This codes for CASSRDRGYTEAFF. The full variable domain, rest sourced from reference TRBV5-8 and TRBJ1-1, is EAGVTQSPTHLIKTRGQQATLRCSPISGHTSVYWYQQALGLGLQFLLWYDEGEERNRGNFPPRFSGRQFPNYSSELNVNALELEDSALYLCASSRDRGYTEAFFGQGTRLTVV.